This T cell receptor beta chain derives from a study of monozygotic twins with inflammatory bowel disease. Germline-derived CDR1 and CDR2 are LGHNA and YNFKEQ. The CDR3 runs to 18 residues. Making each TCR library took approximately 3.5 ug of total RNA. Eight separate reactions for every sample produced the cDNA. Following a re-call of the 5' RACE reads, TCRdb has one entry per CDR3 protein and lacks DNA. Its table lists approximately 120,000 distinct CDR3 sequences. Regarding the study as a whole: Repertoire similarity did not separate concordant from discordant twins, possibly from limited power.

Whole-blood RNA isolation (total RNA) proceeded without T cell sorting. About this clonotype itself: Antigen: not known.

The chain employs TRBV4-2 and TRBJ2-6; the D call from TCRdb, TRBD1, cannot be confirmed without DNA. Sequencing was performed on blood. The source is a human donor with ulcerative colitis or Crohn's disease, or a healthy co-twin of an affected twin (not recorded which). CDR3 region: CASSQVVGASSGANVLTF.